The 5 T cell receptor beta chains listed next were all sequenced from one sample in a study of T cells in Graves' hyperthyroidism and ophthalmopathy. Researchers amplified the TCR beta CDR3 regions from RNA transcripts. HTBI primers were used for first-round RT-PCR of the TCR CDR3. TCRdb independently ran MiXCR on the multiplex PCR reads; one entry per CDR3 protein. The table records about 480,000 distinct CDR3 sequences, under 15% of them present only once. The sequencing input was blood. The receptors originated from a woman between 18 and 29 years old with Graves' hyperthyroidism.

The count of this clonotype is one. In this CDR3 the conserved last residue, phenylalanine or tryptophan, is missing, so a read error is likely. The DNA is omitted, as the CDR3 cannot be located on it reliably, and the CDR3 follows TCRdb's listing. The chain recombines TRBV20-1 with TRBJ2-5; no DNA check was done on the table's D call, TRBD1. Per germline, CDR1 DFQATT and CDR2 SNEGSKA (reference sequence). Ends included, the CDR3 has 11 residues. CDR3 protein: CSASGRDREYV.

CDR3 DNA: TGCAGCGGAACAGGGGGCCAGAATTCACCCCTCCACTTT. Protein product: CSGTGGQNSPLHF. This chain uses TRBV29-1 with TRBJ1-6; 9 bases align to TRBD1. This CDR3 comprises 13 residues. J gave up 7 bases and V 7 bases, and 5 bases lay outside the gene matches. Germline CDR1 reads SQVTM; CDR2 reads ANQGSEA.

As concerns this clonotype: Likely a read error: the CDR3 ends without its conserved phenylalanine or tryptophan. The rearrangement links TRBV18 to TRBJ1-5, with D maybe TRBD1 (5 bases). The V and J ends lost 1 base and 4 bases respectively, with 11 bases between them. The germline CDR1 and CDR2 sequences are KGHSH and LQKENI. The CDR3 length is 15 residues. The CDR3 region is CASSPRPGSNQPQHL. CDR3 coding DNA: TGTGCCAGCTCACCACGTCCAGGGTCGAATCAGCCCCAGCATTTG.

This clonotype has only a few counts. The rearrangement uses TRBV6-1 and TRBJ2-1; 8 bases match TRBD1. V trimming: 4 bases; J trimming: 7 bases; junction bases outside the gene matches: 3. The CDR3 contains 13 residues. From germline, CDR1 is MNHNS and CDR2 SASEGT. CDR3 nucleotides: TGTGCCAGCAGTGTGGACAGGGAAAATGAGCAGTTCTTC. Amino acid sequence: CASSVDRENEQFF.

This clonotype was observed many times. V is TRBV20-1 and J is TRBJ1-3; no reliable D call. The V end lost 6 bases, the J end lost 0 bases, and 9 bases lay between the germline ends. Looked up from germline, CDR1 is DFQATT and CDR2 is SNEGSKA (reference sequence). This CDR3 comprises 13 residues. For the CDR3, the DNA is TGCAGTGCCCCCGGGAACTCTGGAAACACCATATATTTT. Protein: CSAPGNSGNTIYF.